What follows describes a single TCR beta chain. Its antigen is not identified. These data are taken from a study of T-cell reconstitution after alpha-beta-depleted transplantation in children. Study results and limitations: Expanded graft clones, several hundred of them, were reportedly the source of alpha-beta T cells about two months after transplant. In some patients, recipient T cells and intrathymic progenitors surviving conditioning explained high day-60 diversity. T cells produced anew were the main source of T-cell counts and diversity one year after transplant.

The TCRbeta library incorporated unique molecular identifiers. Using its own MiXCR run on the PCR reads, TCRdb lists one record per CDR3 protein. Of about 350,000 distinct CDR3 sequences in the sample, 15% to 20% were seen once. V was trimmed by 6 bases and J by 3 bases, leaving 17 bases between them. The CDR3 runs 14 residues. CDR1 is SQVTM and CDR2 is ANQGSEA in the germline V gene. The sequence derives from a male patient between 2 and 15 years old who had a stem cell transplant for acute lymphoblastic leukemia, so the T cells may come from the graft donor. The rearrangement links TRBV29-1 to TRBJ1-1; D is perhaps TRBD1 (6 bases). The sample in question was PBMCs, mostly from graft donor cells, obtained 360 days after TCRalphabeta/CD19-depleted stem cell transplant. CDR3 bases: TGCAGCGTAGCGAAGGGGGGAGTCTACACTGAAGCTTTCTTT. This translates into CSVAKGGVYTEAFF.